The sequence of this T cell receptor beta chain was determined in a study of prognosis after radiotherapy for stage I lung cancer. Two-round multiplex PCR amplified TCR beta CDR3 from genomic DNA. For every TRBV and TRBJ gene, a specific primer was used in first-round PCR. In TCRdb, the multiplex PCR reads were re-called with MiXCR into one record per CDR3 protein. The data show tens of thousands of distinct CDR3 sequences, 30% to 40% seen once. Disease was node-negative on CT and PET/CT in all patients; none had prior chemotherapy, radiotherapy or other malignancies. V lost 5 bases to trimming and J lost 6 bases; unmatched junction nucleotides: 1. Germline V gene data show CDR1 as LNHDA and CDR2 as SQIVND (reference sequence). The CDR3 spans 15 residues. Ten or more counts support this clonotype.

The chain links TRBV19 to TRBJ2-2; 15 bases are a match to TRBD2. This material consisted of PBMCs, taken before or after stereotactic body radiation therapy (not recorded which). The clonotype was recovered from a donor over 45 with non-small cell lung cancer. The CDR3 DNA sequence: TGTGCCAGTAGTGGACTAGCGGGAGGGCCCGGGGAGCTGTTTTTT. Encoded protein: CASSGLAGGPGELFF.